The 27 T cell receptor beta chains below come from one sample, sequenced in a study of CD8+ T cells in alopecia areata. Extracted RNA was reverse transcribed into cDNA, the sequencing template. TCRdb's copy holds only in-frame clones and misses some; the assay was immunoSEQ multiplex PCR. The data hold some 200,000 clones, with 55% to 70% observed a single time. Documented treatment: oral pan-JAK inhibitor, 5-10 mg twice daily. The sample in question was CD4+ T cells sorted from blood, obtained at week 4, from a patient treated with tofacitinib. The receptor set was obtained from a human donor with alopecia areata.

V is TRBV6-5 and J is TRBJ2-5; the D gene is possibly TRBD1 (6 bases). This CDR3 contains 15 residues. V was trimmed by 2 bases and J by 5 bases, leaving 15 bases between them. The germline gives CDR1 MNHEY, CDR2 SVGAGI. CDR3 sequence: CASSYNRQGKETQYF. CDR3 nucleotides: TGTGCCAGCAGTTACAATCGGCAGGGGAAGGAGACCCAGTACTTC.

Only a few counts were recorded for this clone. The chain has TRBV6-5 and TRBJ1-6; the D gene is possibly TRBD1 (5 bases). The V end was cut by 7 bases, the J end by 8 bases, with 18 bases between. The CDR3 loop spans 15 amino acids. From germline, CDR1 is MNHEY and CDR2 SVGAGI. Here the CDR3 reads CASKVEKGRDSPLHF. CDR3 sequence (DNA): TGTGCCAGCAAGGTGGAGAAGGGGAGGGATTCACCCCTCCACTTT.

This clone was recorded at least ten times. The chain joins TRBV28 to TRBJ2-7, with D perhaps matching TRBD2 (5 bases). Per the germline V gene, CDR1 is MDHEN and CDR2 is SYDVKM. CDR3 length: 11 amino acids. V was cut by 7 bases and J by 7 bases, with 11 bases left in between. The CDR3 spells CASTREGEQYF. CDR3 DNA: TGTGCCAGCACCCGGGAAGGAGAGCAGTACTTC.

CDR3 DNA sequence: TGCAGCGTTGACCGGGGGGCCCTCGACCCGTACCAAGAGACCCAGTACTTC. It translates to CSVDRGALDPYQETQYF. V gene TRBV29-1 combines with J gene TRBJ2-5, with D possibly TRBD2 on 7 matching bases. CDR3 size: 17 residues. Germline V CDR1 and CDR2: SQVTM, ANQGSEA. V lost 3 bases and J lost 0, with 20 bases in between. The complete variable domain, with remaining parts taken from reference TRBV29-1 and TRBJ2-5, reads SAVISQKPSRDICQRGTSLTIQCQVDSQVTMMFWYRQQPGQSLTLIATANQGSEATYESGFVIDKFPISRPNLTFSTLTVSNMSPEDSSIYLCSVDRGALDPYQETQYFGPGTRLLVL.

This clone appeared a few times. This rearrangement joins TRBV11-2 to TRBJ2-1; 12 bases are a match to TRBD2. This CDR3 is built from 19 residues. Germline V CDR1 and CDR2: SGHAT, FQNNGV. V lost 5 bases to trimming and J lost 1 base; unmatched junction nucleotides: 12. CDR3 region: CASSQRLAGELTSYNEQFF. As DNA, the CDR3 is TGTGCCAGCAGCCAACGACTAGCGGGGGAATTGACGTCCTACAATGAGCAGTTCTTC.

This chain joins TRBV30 and TRBJ2-2; no clear D gene. CDR1 is GTSNPN and CDR2 is SVGIG in the germline V gene (reference sequence). The CDR3 contains 11 residues. Trimming shortened V by 5 bases and J by 2 bases, and 3 bases separated the two germline ends. CDR3 nucleotide sequence: TGTGCCTGGGGTAACACCGGGGAGCTGTTTTTT. Translated: CAWGNTGELFF.

CDR3 sequence reads: CASSPQGGAEAFF. The CDR3, as DNA: TGCGCCAGCAGCCCACAGGGCGGCGCTGAAGCTTTCTTT. The V gene is TRBV4-3, the J gene TRBJ1-1; possibly TRBD1 for D (6 bases). This CDR3 has 13 residues. The V and J ends lost 4 bases and 6 bases respectively, with 12 bases between them. Germline V gene data show CDR1 as LGHNA and CDR2 as YSLEER.

To note about this clone: A junction boundary mismatches the germline segment, possibly from a read error. CDR3 residues: CASREGVTGELFF. The CDR3, as DNA: TGTGCCAGCAGGGAAGGGGTGACCGGGGAGCTGTTTTTT. The chain combines TRBV2 with TRBJ2-2, with D perhaps TRBD1 (5 bases). The germline V gene encodes CDR1 SNHLY and CDR2 FYNNEI. The CDR3 length is 13 residues.

This clone was seen a handful of times. This chain connects TRBV19 to TRBJ2-1; 8 positions agree with TRBD2. The CDR3 loop spans 13 amino acids. The germline V gene encodes CDR1 LNHDA and CDR2 SQIVND (reference sequence). V gave up 5 bases and J gave up 5 bases; unmatched junction bases: 2. Written as DNA, the CDR3 is TGTGCCAGTAGTTGGCGGGGGGACAATGAGCAGTTCTTC. It specifies CASSWRGDNEQFF.

The chain employs TRBV9 and TRBJ2-3; D unclear. The V gene's germline CDR1 is SGDLS and CDR2 YYNGEE. This CDR3 has 15 residues. The V and J ends lost 3 bases and 0 bases respectively, with 11 bases between them. CDR3 loop: CASSASLPSTDTQYF. CDR3 nucleotides: TGTGCCAGCAGCGCCAGTTTGCCCAGCACAGATACGCAGTATTTT.

J is TRBJ2-5 and V is TRBV5-1, with 8 bases matching TRBD1. J lost 2 bases, V lost 5 bases, and 8 bases had no gene match. This CDR3 is built from 15 residues. Germline values: CDR1 SGHRS, CDR2 YFSETQ. The CDR3 nucleotides read TGCGCCAGCAGACCCTTTGGACAGGGTCAAGAGACCCAGTACTTC. This codes for CASRPFGQGQETQYF.

The chain is built from TRBV7-2 and TRBJ2-3, with 10 positions matching TRBD2. The V gene end was trimmed by 2 bases and the J gene end by 5 bases; junction bases not matched to a gene: 7. CDR1 and CDR2 from the germline V gene are SGHTA and FQGNSA. CDR3 size: 16 residues. CDR3 DNA: TGTGCCAGCAGCTTAATCGAGCGGGGGGGCCGAGATACGCAGTATTTT. Translation gives CASSLIERGGRDTQYF.

The gene calls are TRBV9 and TRBJ2-1, with TRBD1 matching over 7 bases. From germline, CDR1 is SGDLS and CDR2 YYNGEE. This CDR3 has 16 amino acids. J lost 6 bases, V lost 0 bases, and 9 bases had no gene match. CDR3 in amino acids: CASSVAALQGFNEQFF. DNA for the CDR3: TGTGCCAGCAGCGTAGCCGCCCTACAGGGGTTCAATGAGCAGTTCTTC.

The CDR3, as DNA: TGTGCCAGCAGTGTGGCCCAAGATACGCAGTATTTT. This sequence encodes CASSVAQDTQYF. J is TRBJ2-3 and V is TRBV2; D gene unclear. Looked up from germline, CDR1 is SNHLY and CDR2 is FYNNEI. V lost 4 bases and J lost 5, with 7 bases in between. This CDR3 has 12 residues.

V usage is TRBV4-3 and J usage is TRBJ2-7; D call uncertain. Trimming left V 0 bases short and J 3 bases short, with 9 bases between. The CDR3 spans 14 residues. Germline loops: CDR1 LGHNA, CDR2 YSLEER. CDR3 in DNA: TGCGCCAGCAGCCAAGATCTCCACGGCTACGAGCAGTACTTC. This encodes CASSQDLHGYEQYF.

The chain employs TRBV30 and TRBJ2-7; D remains unclear. Germline V gene lookup returns CDR1 GTSNPN and CDR2 SVGIG (reference sequence). Trimming removed 0 bases at V and 7 bases at J, with 13 bases between. This CDR3 spans 13 amino acids. CDR3: CAWSVLKGSEQYF. The CDR3 DNA reads TGTGCCTGGAGTGTCCTCAAAGGGTCTGAGCAGTACTTC. Filled out from reference TRBV30 and TRBJ2-7, the complete variable domain reads SQTIHQWPATLVQPVGSPLSLECTVEGTSNPNLYWYRQAAGRGLQLLFYSVGIGQISSEVPQNLSASRPQDRQFILSSKKLLLSDSGFYLCAWSVLKGSEQYFGPGTRLTVT.

The chain employs TRBV30 and TRBJ1-2; 7 bases fit TRBD1. Germline CDR1 GTSNPN, CDR2 SVGIG (reference sequence). Losses at the gene ends were 3 bases for V and 3 bases for J; bases not matched to a gene: 7. CDR3 length: 14 amino acids. The DNA for the CDR3 is TGTGCCTGGAGAGATAACCAGGGGGACTATGGCTACACCTTC. Translation gives CAWRDNQGDYGYTF. Variable domain in full (rest from reference TRBV30 and TRBJ1-2): SQTIHQWPATLVQPVGSPLSLECTVEGTSNPNLYWYRQAAGRGLQLLFYSVGIGQISSEVPQNLSASRPQDRQFILSSKKLLLSDSGFYLCAWRDNQGDYGYTFGSGTRLTVV.

The chain employs TRBV9 and TRBJ2-1; D possibly matches TRBD1 or TRBD2 (6 bases each). Trimming shortened V by 0 bases and J by 13 bases, and 17 bases separated the two germline ends. The CDR3 length is 14 residues. Per the germline V gene, CDR1 is SGDLS and CDR2 is YYNGEE. The CDR3 loop is CASSVDGGQGTQFF. The DNA of the CDR3 is TGTGCCAGCAGCGTAGATGGGGGGCAGGGGACACAGTTCTTC.

The chain couples TRBV4-1 to TRBJ1-2; D is unclear. Between the trimmed V and J ends, which lost 4 bases and 0 bases, there was a span of 6 bases. The CDR3 sequence is 13 residues long. Germline loops: CDR1 MGHRA, CDR2 YSYEKL. CDR3 sequence reads: CASSLQANYGYTF. In DNA, the CDR3 is TGCGCCAGCAGCCTTCAGGCTAACTATGGCTACACCTTC.

This sequence joins TRBV27 and TRBJ1-6, with D possibly matching TRBD1 (6 bases). V was trimmed by 7 bases and J by 9 bases, leaving 16 bases between them. The CDR3 is 14 residues long. Germline V CDR1 and CDR2: MNHEY, SMNVEV (reference sequence). This chain's CDR3 is CASKQNREASPLHF. CDR3 bases: TGTGCCAGCAAACAAAACAGGGAGGCTTCACCCCTCCACTTT.

This clone came up once. The V gene is TRBV30, the J gene TRBJ1-1; D uncertain. The CDR3 loop spans 12 amino acids. V lost 4 bases, J lost 5 bases, and 11 bases lay in between. Per germline, CDR1 GTSNPN and CDR2 SVGIG (reference sequence). For the CDR3, the DNA is TGTGCCTGGATAAGGGCGAGGACTGAAGCTTTCTTT. This sequence encodes CAWIRARTEAFF.

J is TRBJ2-3 and V is TRBV20-1; the D is unclear. V shed 3 bases and J shed 3 bases, with 4 bases lying between them. Germline-derived CDR1 and CDR2 are DFQATT and SNEGSKA (reference sequence). CDR3 length: 11 amino acids. CDR3 residues: CSASLTDTQYF. The CDR3 nucleotides are TGCAGTGCTAGCCTAACAGATACGCAGTATTTT.

This clone was detected once. The rearrangement uses TRBV25-1 and TRBJ1-1, with a tentative D call TRBD1 (5 bases). V was shortened by 4 bases and J by 5 bases, with 14 bases between the two germline ends. CDR3 length: 14 amino acids. Germline CDR1 is MGHDK and CDR2 is SYGVNS. This CDR3 reads CASSGPGGRTEAFF. DNA of the CDR3: TGTGCCAGCAGTGGGCCTGGGGGGAGGACTGAAGCTTTCTTT.

This clone was seen more than once but under ten times. The rearrangement links TRBV11-2 to TRBJ2-1; TRBD2 matches 9 bases. CDR3 length equals 15 residues. Germline CDR1 reads SGHAT; CDR2 reads FQNNGV. Germline trimming cut 2 bases from V and 7 bases from J; bases unmatched to any gene: 6. CDR3 bases: TGTGCCAGCAGCTTAAGTCTAGCGGGGATGAATGAGCAGTTCTTC. Its translation is CASSLSLAGMNEQFF.

J is TRBJ2-5 and V is TRBV7-6; D is unclear. The germline V and J ends were trimmed by 1 base and 1 base, with 7 bases remaining between them. Germline assignment: CDR1 SGHVS and CDR2 FNYEAQ. The CDR3 length is 14 residues. The DNA for the CDR3 is TGTGCCAGCAGCTTAGGGGCTAGCCAAGAGACCCAGTACTTC. Its translation is CASSLGASQETQYF.

V is TRBV29-1 and J is TRBJ1-1; D may be TRBD1 (6 bases). Trimming shortened V by 0 bases and J by 10 bases, and 12 bases separated the two germline ends. Germline lookup yields CDR1 SQVTM and CDR2 ANQGSEA. This CDR3 has 12 amino acids. CDR3 loop: CSVEDRRGTAFF. CDR3 nucleotides: TGCAGCGTTGAAGATAGAAGGGGGACAGCTTTCTTT.

This clone has more than one count but fewer than ten. This chain links TRBV29-1 with TRBJ2-7, with D perhaps TRBD1 or TRBD2 (6 bases each). V dropped 2 bases and J dropped 3 bases, with 8 bases sitting between them. The CDR3 sequence is 12 residues long. CDR1 and CDR2 (germline): SQVTM, ANQGSEA. CDR3 nucleotide sequence: TGCAGCGTTGAAAAGGGGGGCTACGAGCAGTACTTC. Protein sequence: CSVEKGGYEQYF.